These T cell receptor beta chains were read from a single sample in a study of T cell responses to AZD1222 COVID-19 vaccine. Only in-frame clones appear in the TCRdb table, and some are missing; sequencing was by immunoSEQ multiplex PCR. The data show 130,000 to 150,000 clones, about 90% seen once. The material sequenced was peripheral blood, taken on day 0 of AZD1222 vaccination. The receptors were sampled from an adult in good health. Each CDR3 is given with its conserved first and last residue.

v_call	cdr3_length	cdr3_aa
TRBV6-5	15	CASSRRGYSNQPQHF
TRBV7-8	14	CASSLLGRGNTIYF
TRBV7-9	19	CASSLEAEVQGRNNQPQHF
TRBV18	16	CASSLQGGPSTDTQYF
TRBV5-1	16	CASSLPTSGGPREQYF
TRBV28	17	CASSSTYQGQLNYGYTF
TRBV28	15	CASRLAGGIQETQYF
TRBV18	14	CASSPWDRVDGYTF
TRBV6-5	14	CASSPTGGGYEQYF
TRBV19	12	CASSDRSGTQYF
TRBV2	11	CASKLDSPLHF
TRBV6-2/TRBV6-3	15	CASSPGTLSYNEQFF
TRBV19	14	CASSIGRQVYGYTF
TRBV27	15	CASRPGGAGNTEAFF
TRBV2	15	CASSSGDFAGNTIYF